The entry that follows covers one TCR beta chain sequence. The antigen is unknown. Here immunoSEQ multiplex PCR was the method, and the copy in TCRdb shows in-frame clones only, minus some. The sample gives approximately 28,000 clones, 81% of which show up once; approximately 0.98% is in the top ten. Germline CDR1 is SGHTA and CDR2 is FQGTGA. Trimming removed 2 bases at V and 4 bases at J, with 14 bases between. The CDR3 sequence is 16 residues long. The sample comes from a study of T cells in narcolepsy. Study in general: Patients with NT1 or NT2 and healthy control donors were enrolled.

Findings and limits, study-wide: Autoreactive clonotypes reportedly recurred in blood of same and different patients, not controls.

The sequencing sample was made of memory (CD45RA-) CD4+ T cells from blood. The TCR sequence derives from a human donor in good health. This rearrangement joins TRBV7-3 to TRBJ2-2, with D possibly TRBD1 on 5 matching bases. Here the CDR3 reads CASSLDPQGLTGELFF. CDR3 bases: TGTGCCAGCAGCTTAGACCCCCAGGGTCTCACCGGGGAGCTGTTTTTT.